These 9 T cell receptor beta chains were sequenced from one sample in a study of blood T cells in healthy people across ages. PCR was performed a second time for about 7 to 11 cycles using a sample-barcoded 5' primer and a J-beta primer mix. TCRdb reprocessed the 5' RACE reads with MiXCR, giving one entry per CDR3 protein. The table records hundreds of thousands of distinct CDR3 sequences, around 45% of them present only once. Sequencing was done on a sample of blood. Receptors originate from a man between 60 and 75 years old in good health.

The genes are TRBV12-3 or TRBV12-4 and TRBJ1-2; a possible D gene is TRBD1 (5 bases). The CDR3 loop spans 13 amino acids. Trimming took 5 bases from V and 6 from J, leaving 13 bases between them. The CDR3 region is CASSGDGIDGYTF. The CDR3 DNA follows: TGTGCCAGCAGTGGGGACGGTATAGATGGCTACACCTTC.

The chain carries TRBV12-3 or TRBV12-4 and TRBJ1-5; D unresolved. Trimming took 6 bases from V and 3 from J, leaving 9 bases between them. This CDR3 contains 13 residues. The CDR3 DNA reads TGTGCCAGCAGGGACGGAGACAATCAGCCCCAGCATTTT. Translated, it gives CASRDGDNQPQHF.

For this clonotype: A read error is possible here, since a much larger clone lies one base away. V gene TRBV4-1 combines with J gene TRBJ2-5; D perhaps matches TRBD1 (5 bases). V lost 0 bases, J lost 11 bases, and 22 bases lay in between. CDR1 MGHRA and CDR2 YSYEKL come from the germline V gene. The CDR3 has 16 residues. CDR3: CASSQDVGEPYNEQYF. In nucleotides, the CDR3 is TGCGCCAGCAGCCAAGATGTAGGGGAACCCTACAATGAGCAGTACTTC.

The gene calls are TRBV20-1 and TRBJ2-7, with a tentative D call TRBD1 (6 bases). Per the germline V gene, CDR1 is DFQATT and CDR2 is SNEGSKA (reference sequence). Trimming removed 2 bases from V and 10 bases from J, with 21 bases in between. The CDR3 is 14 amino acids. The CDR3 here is CSARKRQVEEAQYF. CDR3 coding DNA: TGCAGTGCTAGAAAGCGACAGGTGGAAGAGGCCCAGTACTTC.

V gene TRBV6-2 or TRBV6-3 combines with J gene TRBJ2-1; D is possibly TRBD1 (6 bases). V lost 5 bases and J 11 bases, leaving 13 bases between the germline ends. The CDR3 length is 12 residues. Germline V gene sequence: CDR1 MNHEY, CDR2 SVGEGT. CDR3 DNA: TGTGCCAGCAGTCTTTACCAGGGGCAGCAGTTCTTC. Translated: CASSLYQGQQFF.

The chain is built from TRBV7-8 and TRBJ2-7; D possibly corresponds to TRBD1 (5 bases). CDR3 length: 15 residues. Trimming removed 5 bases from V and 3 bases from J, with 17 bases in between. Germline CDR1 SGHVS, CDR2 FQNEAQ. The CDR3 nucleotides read TGTGCCAGCAGCGCCGACGCCTGGACATACTACGAGCAGTACTTC. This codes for CASSADAWTYYEQYF.

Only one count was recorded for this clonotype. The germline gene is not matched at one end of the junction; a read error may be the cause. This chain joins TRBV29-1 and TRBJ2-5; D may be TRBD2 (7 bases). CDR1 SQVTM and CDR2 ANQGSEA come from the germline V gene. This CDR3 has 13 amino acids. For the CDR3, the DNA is TGCAGCGTTGAAGGGGGGGGCCAAGAGGCCCAGTACTTC. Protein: CSVEGGGQEAQYF.

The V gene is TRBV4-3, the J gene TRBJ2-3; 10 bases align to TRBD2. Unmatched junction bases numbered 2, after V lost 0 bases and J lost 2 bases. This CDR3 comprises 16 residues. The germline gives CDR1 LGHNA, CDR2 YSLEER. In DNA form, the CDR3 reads TGCGCCAGCAGCCAAGAAGCGGGGGGGGTCACAGATACGCAGTATTTT. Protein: CASSQEAGGVTDTQYF.

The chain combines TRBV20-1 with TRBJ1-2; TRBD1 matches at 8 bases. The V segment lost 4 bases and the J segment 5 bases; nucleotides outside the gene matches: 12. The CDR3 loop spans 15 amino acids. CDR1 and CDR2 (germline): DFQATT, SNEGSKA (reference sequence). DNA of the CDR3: TGCAGTGCTATCTCAACGGGACAGGAGATATATGGCTACACCTTC. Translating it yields CSAISTGQEIYGYTF.